This paragraph covers one TCR beta chain sequence. This clone was seen a few times. Its antigen is unknown. No much larger clone is present one base from it, and per-base qualities are unavailable. The V and J ends are trimmed by 0 bases and 3 bases, leaving 9 bases between them. The germline V gene (reference sequence) supplies CDR1 SGHNT and CDR2 YYREEE. The CDR3, from cysteine to phenylalanine, totals 15 residues. The CDR3 DNA has 45 bases and is translated from base 1. The library was prepared using the immunoSEQ multiplex PCR assay. Imported from immuneACCESS, the table was reduced by TCRdb to in-frame sequences with V and J called. These copies leave out some clones; in studies compared against another copy, an unresolved V gene accounts for under half, and the cause of the remainder is not known. Across this sample there are 630,000 or so clones, with over 75% seen only once. The ten largest clones add up to 0.009% to 0.0095% of the sample.

The record originates from a study of shared T cell receptors in the human thymus (dated by TCRdb to about 2021). Context from the whole study: The study examined how the human thymus generates shared, self-reactive T-cell receptor alpha chains.

These data also featured in a second study, about human thymus T cells. As that second study puts it: Immunologically healthy infants undergoing open corrective cardiac surgery for congenital heart defects in Finland were used as donors. Thymus tissue was collected as surgical resects that were removed during corrective cardiac surgery. Biased V and J gene segment usage appeared to be present in both thymic and peripheral blood repertoires. Highly overlapping thymic TCR repertoires among unrelated individuals were reported in the related research. The study described the TCR alpha and beta repertoires in roughly 8 infant thymus samples and a few matching peripheral blood samples. The cohort included about 6 male and two female infants, with donor ages spanning 7 to 244 days. After being mechanically released from the tissue, thymocytes were kept at -70 degrees C in pellets of roughly 8.5-34 million cells. A QIAsymphony instrument was used to extract genomic DNA from frozen cell pellets. The immunoSEQ multiplex PCR assay was used to amplify the TCRB and TCRAD loci from a standardized amount of quality-controlled genomic DNA. The amplicons spanned the V(D)J region and were long enough to cover the CDR3 and allow V and J genes to be identified. Amplicon sequencing was performed on an Illumina platform through the commercial immunoSEQ service. Primer bias and sequencing errors were corrected using previously described methods, and TCRAD and TCRB definitions followed the IMGT database. Repertoires were analysed with immunoSEQ Analyzer 3.0 and VDJTools, covering basic statistics, V/J segment usage, diversity estimates, rarefaction and pairwise overlap. Chao1, ChaoE, Efron-Thisted, Shannon and inverse Simpson indices were used to estimate diversity, which was also estimated on datasets down-sampled to the smallest sample. Repertoire overlap was determined by strict matching of CDR3 nucleotide sequence, V gene and J gene, and Jaccard-based multidimensional scaling clustering was applied. Thymus samples yielded on average roughly 810,000 unique TCRB clonotypes, compared with roughly 76,000 from blood samples.

The V and J segments used are TRBV5-4 and TRBJ1-4; the D segment could be TRBD1, given 6 matching bases. Sequenced: thymocytes. The TCR was taken from a boy less than two years old with a congenital heart defect. Donor details come from another sample of the same person, matched by shared clones. For the CDR3, the sequence is CASSLAGQPNEKLFF. At the DNA level, the sequence is TGTGCCAGCAGCTTGGCAGGACAGCCTAATGAAAAACTGTTTTTT.